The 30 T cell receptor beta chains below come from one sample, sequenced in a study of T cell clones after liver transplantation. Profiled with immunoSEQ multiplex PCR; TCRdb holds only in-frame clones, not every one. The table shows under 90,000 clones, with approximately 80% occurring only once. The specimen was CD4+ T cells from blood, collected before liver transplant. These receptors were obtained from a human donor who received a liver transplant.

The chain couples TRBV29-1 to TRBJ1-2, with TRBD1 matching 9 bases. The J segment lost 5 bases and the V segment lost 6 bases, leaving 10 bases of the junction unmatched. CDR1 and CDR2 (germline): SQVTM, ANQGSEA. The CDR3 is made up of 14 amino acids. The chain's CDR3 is CSVQKDRGGYGYTF. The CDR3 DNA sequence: TGCAGCGTCCAAAAGGACAGGGGAGGGTATGGCTACACCTTC.

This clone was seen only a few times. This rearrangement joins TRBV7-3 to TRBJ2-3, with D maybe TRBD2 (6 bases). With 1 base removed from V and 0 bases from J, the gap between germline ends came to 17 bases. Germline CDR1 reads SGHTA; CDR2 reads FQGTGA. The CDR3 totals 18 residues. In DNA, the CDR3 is TGTGCCAGCAGCTTAATGGCTCTGAGCGGGTCTAGCACAGATACGCAGTATTTT. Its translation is CASSLMALSGSSTDTQYF.

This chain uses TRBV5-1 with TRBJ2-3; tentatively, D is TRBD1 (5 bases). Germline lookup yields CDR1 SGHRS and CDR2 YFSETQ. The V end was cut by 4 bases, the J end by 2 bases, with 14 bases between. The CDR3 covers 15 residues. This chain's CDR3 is CASSGQTGDTDTQYF. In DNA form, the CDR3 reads TGCGCCAGCAGCGGCCAAACAGGAGACACAGATACGCAGTATTTT.

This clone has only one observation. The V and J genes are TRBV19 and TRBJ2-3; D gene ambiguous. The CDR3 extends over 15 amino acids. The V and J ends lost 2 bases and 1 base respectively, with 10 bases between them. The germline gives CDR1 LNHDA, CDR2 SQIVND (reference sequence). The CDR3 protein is CASSIRRGGTDTQYF. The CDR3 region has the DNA TGTGCCAGTAGTATAAGGCGTGGGGGCACAGATACGCAGTATTTT.

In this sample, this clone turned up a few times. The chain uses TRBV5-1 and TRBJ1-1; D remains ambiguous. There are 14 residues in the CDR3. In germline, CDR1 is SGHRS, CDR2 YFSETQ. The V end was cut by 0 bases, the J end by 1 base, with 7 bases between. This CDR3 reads CASSLVPGNTEAFF. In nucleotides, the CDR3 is TGCGCCAGCAGCTTGGTCCCAGGGAACACTGAAGCTTTCTTT. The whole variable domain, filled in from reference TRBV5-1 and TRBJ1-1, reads KAGVTQTPRYLIKTRGQQVTLSCSPISGHRSVSWYQQTPGQGLQFLFEYFSETQRNKGNFPGRFSGRQFSNSRSEMNVSTLELGDSALYLCASSLVPGNTEAFFGQGTRLTVV.

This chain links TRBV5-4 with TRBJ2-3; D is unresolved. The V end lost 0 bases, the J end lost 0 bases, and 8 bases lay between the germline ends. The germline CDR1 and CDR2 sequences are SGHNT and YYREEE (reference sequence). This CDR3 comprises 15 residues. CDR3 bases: TGTGCCAGCAGCTTGGAGCTTACTAGCACAGATACGCAGTATTTT. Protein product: CASSLELTSTDTQYF.

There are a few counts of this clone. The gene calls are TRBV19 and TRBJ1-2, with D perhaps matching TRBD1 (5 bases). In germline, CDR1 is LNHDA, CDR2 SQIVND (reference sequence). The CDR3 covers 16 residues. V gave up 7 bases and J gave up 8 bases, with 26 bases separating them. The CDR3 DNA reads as TGTGCCAGTACCTCTATGGAGGGGAGATCCTATTGGGGCTACACCTTC. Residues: CASTSMEGRSYWGYTF.

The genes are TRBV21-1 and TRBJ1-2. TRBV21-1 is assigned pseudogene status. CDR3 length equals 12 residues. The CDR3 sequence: CPTTGTDYGYTF. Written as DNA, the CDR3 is TGTCCTACCACCGGGACCGACTATGGCTACACCTTC.

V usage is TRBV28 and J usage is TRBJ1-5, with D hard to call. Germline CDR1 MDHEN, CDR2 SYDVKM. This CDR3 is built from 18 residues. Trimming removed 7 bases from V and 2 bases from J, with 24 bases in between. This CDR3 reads CASTPPLRGRTRNQPQHF. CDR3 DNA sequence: TGTGCCAGCACCCCACCCCTACGAGGACGGACTCGCAATCAGCCCCAGCATTTT.

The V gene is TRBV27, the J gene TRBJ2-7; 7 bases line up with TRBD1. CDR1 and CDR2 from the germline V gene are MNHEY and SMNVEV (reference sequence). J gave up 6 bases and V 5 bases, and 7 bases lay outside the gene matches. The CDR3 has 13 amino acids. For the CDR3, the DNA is TGTGCCAGCAGTGAAGGACAGGTAGGCGAGCAGTACTTC. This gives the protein CASSEGQVGEQYF.

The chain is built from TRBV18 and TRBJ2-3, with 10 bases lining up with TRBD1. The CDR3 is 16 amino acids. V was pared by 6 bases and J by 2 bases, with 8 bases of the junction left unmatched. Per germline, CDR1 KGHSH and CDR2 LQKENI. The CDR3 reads CASSPTGGGFTDTQYF. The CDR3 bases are TGTGCCAGCTCTCCGACAGGGGGCGGATTCACAGATACGCAGTATTTT.

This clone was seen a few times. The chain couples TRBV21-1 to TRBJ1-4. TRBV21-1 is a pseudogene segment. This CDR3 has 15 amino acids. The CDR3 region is CASSNGVSANEKLFF. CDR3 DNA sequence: TGTGCCAGCAGCAACGGTGTGAGCGCGAATGAAAAACTGTTTTTT.

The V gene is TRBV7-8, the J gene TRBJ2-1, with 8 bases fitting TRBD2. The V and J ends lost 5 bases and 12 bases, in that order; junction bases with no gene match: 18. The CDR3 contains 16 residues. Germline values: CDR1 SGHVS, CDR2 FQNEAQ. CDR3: CASSPPGAGGTVRQFF. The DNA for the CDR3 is TGTGCCAGCAGCCCCCCTGGGGCGGGAGGTACGGTGAGGCAGTTCTTC.

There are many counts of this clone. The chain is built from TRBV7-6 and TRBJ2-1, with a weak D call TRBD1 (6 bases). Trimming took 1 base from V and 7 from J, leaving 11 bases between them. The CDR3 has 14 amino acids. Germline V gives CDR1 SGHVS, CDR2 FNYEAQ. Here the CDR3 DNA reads TGTGCCAGCAGCTTAGTGGGGGACAAGAATGAGCAGTTCTTC. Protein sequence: CASSLVGDKNEQFF.

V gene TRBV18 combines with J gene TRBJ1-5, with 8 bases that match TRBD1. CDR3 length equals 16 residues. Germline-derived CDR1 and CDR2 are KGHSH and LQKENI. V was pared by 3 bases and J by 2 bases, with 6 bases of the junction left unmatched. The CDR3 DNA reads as TGTGCCAGCTCACCTAGCAGGGGGCTCGGCAATCAGCCCCAGCATTTT. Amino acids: CASSPSRGLGNQPQHF.

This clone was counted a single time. CDR3 coding DNA: TGTGCCAGCGCTCCCGGACAGGGGGCTGGAAACACCATATATTTT. Amino acid sequence: CASAPGQGAGNTIYF. The J gene is TRBJ1-3, the V gene TRBV6-6; TRBD1 aligns across 10 bases. Unmatched junction bases numbered 6, after V lost 8 bases and J lost 2 bases. The CDR3 is made up of 15 amino acids. Per germline, CDR1 MNHNY and CDR2 SVGAGI (reference sequence).

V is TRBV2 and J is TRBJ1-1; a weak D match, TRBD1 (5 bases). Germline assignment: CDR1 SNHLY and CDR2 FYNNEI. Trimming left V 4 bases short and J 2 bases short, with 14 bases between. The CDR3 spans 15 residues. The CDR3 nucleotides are TGTGCCAGCAGTGGGTACCTCGGGGGTAACACTGAAGCTTTCTTT. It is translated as CASSGYLGGNTEAFF.

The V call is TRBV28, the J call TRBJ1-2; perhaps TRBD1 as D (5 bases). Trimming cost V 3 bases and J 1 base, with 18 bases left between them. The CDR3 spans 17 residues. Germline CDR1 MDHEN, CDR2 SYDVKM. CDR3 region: CASSFSGWGGSNYGYTF. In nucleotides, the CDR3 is TGTGCCAGCAGTTTTAGTGGATGGGGCGGTAGTAACTATGGCTACACCTTC.

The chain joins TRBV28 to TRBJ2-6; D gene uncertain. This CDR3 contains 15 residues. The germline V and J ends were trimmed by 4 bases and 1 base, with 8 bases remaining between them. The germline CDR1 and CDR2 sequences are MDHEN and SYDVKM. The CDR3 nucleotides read TGTGCCAGCAGTTACCGGGCGTCTGGGGCCAACGTCCTGACTTTC. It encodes CASSYRASGANVLTF. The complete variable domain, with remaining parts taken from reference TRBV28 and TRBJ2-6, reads DVKVTQSSRYLVKRTGEKVFLECVQDMDHENMFWYRQDPGLGLRLIYFSYDVKMKEKGDIPEGYSVSREKKERFSLILESASTNQTSMYLCASSYRASGANVLTFGAGSRLTVL.

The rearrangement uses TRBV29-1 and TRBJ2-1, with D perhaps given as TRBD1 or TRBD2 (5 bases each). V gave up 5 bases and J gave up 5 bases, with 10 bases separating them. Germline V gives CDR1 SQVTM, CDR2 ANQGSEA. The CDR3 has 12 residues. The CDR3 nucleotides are TGCAGCGTTCTATGGGGGAACAATGAGCAGTTCTTC. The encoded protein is CSVLWGNNEQFF.

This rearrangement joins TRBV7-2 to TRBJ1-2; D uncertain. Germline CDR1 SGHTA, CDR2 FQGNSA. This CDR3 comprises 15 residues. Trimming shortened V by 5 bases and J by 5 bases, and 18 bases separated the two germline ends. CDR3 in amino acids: CASSQRLFSTYGYTF. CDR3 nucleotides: TGTGCCAGCAGCCAAAGGCTCTTTAGTACTTATGGCTACACCTTC.

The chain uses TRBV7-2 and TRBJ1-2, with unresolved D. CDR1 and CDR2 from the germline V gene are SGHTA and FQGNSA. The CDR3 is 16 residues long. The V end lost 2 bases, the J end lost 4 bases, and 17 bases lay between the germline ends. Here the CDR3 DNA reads TGTGCCAGCAGCTTAATCAACGAGGGTACCAGCTATGGCTACACCTTC. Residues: CASSLINEGTSYGYTF.

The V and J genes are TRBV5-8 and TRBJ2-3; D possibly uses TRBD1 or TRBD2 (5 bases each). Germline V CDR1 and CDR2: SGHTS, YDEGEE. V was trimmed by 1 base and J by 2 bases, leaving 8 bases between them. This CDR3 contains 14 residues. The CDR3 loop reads CASSLIGATDTQYF. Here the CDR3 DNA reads TGTGCCAGCAGCTTGATCGGGGCCACAGATACGCAGTATTTT.

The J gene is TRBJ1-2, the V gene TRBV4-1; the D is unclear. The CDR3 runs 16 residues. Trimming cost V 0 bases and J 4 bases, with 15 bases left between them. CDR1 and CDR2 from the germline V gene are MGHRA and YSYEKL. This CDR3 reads CASSQDHHSGGYGYTF. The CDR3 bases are TGCGCCAGCAGCCAAGATCATCACAGTGGAGGCTATGGCTACACCTTC.

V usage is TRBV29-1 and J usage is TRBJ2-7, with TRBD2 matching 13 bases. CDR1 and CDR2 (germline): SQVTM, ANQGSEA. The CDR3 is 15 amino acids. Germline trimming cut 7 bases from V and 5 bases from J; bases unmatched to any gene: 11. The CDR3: CSAAGLAGWSDEQYF. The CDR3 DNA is TGCAGCGCCGCGGGACTAGCGGGATGGTCGGACGAGCAGTACTTC.

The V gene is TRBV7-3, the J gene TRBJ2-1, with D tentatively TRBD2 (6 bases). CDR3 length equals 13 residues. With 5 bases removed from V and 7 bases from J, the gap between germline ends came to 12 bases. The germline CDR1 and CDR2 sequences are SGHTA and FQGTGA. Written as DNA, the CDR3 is TGTGCCAGCAGCACGTGGGCGGGGAATGAGCAGTTCTTC. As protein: CASSTWAGNEQFF.

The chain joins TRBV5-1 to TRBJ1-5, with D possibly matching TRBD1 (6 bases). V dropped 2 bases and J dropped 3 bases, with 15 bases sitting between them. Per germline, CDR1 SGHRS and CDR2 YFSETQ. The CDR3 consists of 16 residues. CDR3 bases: TGCGCCAGCAGCTTTGGGGGTGGGGGCACCAATCAGCCCCAGCATTTT. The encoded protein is CASSFGGGGTNQPQHF.

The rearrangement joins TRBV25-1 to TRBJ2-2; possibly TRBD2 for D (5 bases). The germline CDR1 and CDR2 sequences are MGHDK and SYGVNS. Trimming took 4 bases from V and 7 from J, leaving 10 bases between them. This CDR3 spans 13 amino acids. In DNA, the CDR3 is TGTGCCAGCAGTGCCCACGGGGTCGGGGAGCTGTTTTTT. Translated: CASSAHGVGELFF. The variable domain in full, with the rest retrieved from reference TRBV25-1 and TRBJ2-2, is EADIYQTPRYLVIGTGKKITLECSQTMGHDKMYWYQQDPGMELHLIHYSYGVNSTEKGDLSSESTVSRIRTEHFPLTLESARPSHTSQYLCASSAHGVGELFFGEGSRLTVL.

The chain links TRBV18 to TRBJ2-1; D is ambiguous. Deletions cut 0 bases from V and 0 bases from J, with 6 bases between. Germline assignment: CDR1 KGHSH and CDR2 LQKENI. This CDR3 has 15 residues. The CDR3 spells CASSPPRDSYNEQFF. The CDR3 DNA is TGTGCCAGCTCACCACCTAGAGACTCCTACAATGAGCAGTTCTTC.

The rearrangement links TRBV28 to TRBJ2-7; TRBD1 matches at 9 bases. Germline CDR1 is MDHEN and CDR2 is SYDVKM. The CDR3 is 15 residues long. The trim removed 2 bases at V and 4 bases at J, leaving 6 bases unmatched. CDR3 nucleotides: TGTGCCAGCAGTTTACCCGGGACAGGGAGATACGAGCAGTACTTC. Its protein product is CASSLPGTGRYEQYF.